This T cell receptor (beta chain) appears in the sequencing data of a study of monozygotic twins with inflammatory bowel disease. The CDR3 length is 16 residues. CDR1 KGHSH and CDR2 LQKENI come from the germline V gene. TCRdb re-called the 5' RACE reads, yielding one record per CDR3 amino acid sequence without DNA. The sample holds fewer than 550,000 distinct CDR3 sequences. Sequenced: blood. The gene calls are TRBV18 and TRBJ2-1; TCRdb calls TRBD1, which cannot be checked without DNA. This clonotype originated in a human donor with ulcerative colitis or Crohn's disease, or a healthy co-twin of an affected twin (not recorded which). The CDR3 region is CASSQSLGQGMREQFF.